Reported below is one TCR beta chain. The data were taken from a study of blood T cell repertoires in COVID-19. The overall study: PBMCs, B-cell-depleted T cells, or T cells were the source of the cDNA or gDNA that made up the material.

Libraries were prepared by immunoSEQ multiplex PCR; TCRdb keeps only in-frame clonotypes and omits some of them. The sample lists approximately 230,000 clones, around 89% occurring once. Germline V lookup: CDR1 SGHAT, CDR2 FQNNGV. The CDR3 sequence is 14 residues long. V was trimmed by 6 bases and J by 8 bases, leaving 19 bases between them. Participants had their cohort set by participant-reported clinical history. The rearrangement links TRBV11-2 to TRBJ1-2; possibly TRBD1 for D (5 bases). This sequence was found in a young woman who had recovered from COVID-19. Specimen: PBMCs or T cells enriched from blood (not recorded which). This chain's CDR3 is CASRSGGGVGGYTF. CDR3 DNA: TGTGCCAGCAGGAGTGGAGGAGGGGTAGGGGGCTACACCTTC.